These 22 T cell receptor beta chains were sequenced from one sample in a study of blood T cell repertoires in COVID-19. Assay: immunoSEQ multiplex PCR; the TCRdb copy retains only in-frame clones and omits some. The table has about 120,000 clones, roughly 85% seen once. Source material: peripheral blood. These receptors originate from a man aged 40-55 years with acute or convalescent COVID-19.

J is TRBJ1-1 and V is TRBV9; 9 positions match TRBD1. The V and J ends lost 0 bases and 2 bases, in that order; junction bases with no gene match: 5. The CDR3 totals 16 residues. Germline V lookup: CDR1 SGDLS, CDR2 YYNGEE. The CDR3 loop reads CASSVAGTGINTEAFF. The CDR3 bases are TGTGCCAGCAGCGTAGCAGGGACAGGGATCAACACTGAAGCTTTCTTT.

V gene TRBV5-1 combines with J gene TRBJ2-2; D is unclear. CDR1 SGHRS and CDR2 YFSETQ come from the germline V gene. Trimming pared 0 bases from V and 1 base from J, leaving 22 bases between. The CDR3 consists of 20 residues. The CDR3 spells CASSLASFPTVAGNTGELFF. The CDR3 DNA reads TGCGCCAGCAGCTTGGCCTCCTTCCCAACCGTAGCTGGGAACACCGGGGAGCTGTTTTTT.

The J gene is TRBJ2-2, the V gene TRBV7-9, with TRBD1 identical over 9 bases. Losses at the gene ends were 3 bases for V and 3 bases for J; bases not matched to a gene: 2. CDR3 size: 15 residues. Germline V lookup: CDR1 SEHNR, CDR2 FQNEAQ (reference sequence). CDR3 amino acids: CASSFRQGDTGELFF. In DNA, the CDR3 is TGTGCCAGCAGCTTCAGACAGGGGGACACCGGGGAGCTGTTTTTT.

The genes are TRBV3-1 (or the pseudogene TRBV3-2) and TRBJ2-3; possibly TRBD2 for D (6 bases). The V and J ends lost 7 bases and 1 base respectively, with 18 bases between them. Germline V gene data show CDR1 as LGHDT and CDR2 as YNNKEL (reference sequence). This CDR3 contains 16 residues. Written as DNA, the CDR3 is TGTGCCAGCACCCAGGCGGGGCTAGCTGGCACAGATACGCAGTATTTT. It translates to CASTQAGLAGTDTQYF.

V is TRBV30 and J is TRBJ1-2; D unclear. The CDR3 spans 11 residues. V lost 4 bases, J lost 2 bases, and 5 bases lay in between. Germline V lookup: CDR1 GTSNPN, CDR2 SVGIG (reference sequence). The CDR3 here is CAWTENYGYTF. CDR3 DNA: TGTGCCTGGACGGAGAACTATGGCTACACCTTC.

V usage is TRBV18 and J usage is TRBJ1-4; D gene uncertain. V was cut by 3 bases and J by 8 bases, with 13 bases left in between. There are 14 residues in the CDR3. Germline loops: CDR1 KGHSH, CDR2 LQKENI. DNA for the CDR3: TGTGCCAGCTCACCTCCCCAGCGAAGGGAAAAACTGTTTTTT. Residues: CASSPPQRREKLFF. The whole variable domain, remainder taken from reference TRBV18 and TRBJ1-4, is NAGVMQNPRHLVRRRGQEARLRCSPMKGHSHVYWYRQLPEEGLKFMVYLQKENIIDESGMPKERFSAEFPKEGPSILRIQQVVRGDSAAYFCASSPPQRREKLFFGSGTQLSVL.

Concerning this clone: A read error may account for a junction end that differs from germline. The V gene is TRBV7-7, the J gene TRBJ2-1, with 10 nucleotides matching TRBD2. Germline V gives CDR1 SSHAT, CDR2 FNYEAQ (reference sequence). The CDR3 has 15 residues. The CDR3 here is CASSPLAGSYNEQFF. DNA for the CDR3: TGTGCTAGCAGCCCACTAGCGGGGTCCTACAATGAGCAGTTCTTC. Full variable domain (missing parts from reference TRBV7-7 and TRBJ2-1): GAGVSQSPRYKVTKRGQDVTLRCDPISSHATLYWYQQALGQGPEFLTYFNYEAQPDKSGLPSDRFSAERPEGSISTLTIQRTEQRDSAMYRCASSPLAGSYNEQFFGPGTRLTVL.

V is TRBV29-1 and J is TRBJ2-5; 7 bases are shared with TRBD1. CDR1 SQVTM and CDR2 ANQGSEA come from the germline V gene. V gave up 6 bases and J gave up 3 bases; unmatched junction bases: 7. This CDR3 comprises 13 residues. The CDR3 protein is CSVPRQGKETQYF. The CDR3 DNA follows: TGCAGCGTCCCCAGACAGGGAAAAGAGACCCAGTACTTC.

CDR3 bases: TGTGCCAGTAGTACCTTAATCCCCAGCTCCTACAATGAGCAGTTCTTC. Residues: CASSTLIPSSYNEQFF. This chain uses TRBV19 with TRBJ2-1; D is undetermined. Per germline, CDR1 LNHDA and CDR2 SQIVND (reference sequence). This CDR3 contains 16 residues. Trimming stripped 4 bases from V and 0 bases from J, with 13 bases between.

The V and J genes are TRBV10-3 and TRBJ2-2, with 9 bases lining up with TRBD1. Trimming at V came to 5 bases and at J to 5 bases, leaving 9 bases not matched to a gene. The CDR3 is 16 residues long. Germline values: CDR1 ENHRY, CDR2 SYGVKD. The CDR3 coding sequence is TGTGCCATCAGTACCGGGACAGGGTATAATACCGGGGAGCTGTTTTTT. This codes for CAISTGTGYNTGELFF.

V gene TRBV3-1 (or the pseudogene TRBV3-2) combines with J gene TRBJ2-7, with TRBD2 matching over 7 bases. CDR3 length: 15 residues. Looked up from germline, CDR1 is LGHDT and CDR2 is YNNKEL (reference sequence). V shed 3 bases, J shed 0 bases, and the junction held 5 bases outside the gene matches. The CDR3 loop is CASSQGGTNSYEQYF. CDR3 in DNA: TGTGCCAGCAGCCAGGGGGGGACTAACTCCTACGAGCAGTACTTC.

The CDR3 spells CASSLGGRGSEQYF. In nucleotides, the CDR3 is TGTGCCAGCAGTTTGGGAGGGAGGGGTTCCGAGCAGTACTTC. This chain joins TRBV27 and TRBJ2-7, with 7 bases identical to TRBD2. Germline CDR1 is MNHEY and CDR2 is SMNVEV (reference sequence). V lost 3 bases, J lost 6 bases, and 8 bases stayed unmatched. The length of the CDR3 is 14 residues.

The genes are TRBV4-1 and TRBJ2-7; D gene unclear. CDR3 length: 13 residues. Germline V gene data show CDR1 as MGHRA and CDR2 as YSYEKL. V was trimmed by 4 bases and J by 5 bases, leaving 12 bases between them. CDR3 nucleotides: TGCGCCAGCAGCCTTTCCCGGAGCCACGAGCAGTACTTC. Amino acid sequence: CASSLSRSHEQYF.

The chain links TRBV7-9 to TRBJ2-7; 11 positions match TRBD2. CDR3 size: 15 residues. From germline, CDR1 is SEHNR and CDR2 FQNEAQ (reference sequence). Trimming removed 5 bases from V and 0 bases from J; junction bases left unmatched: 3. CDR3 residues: CASSRLAGGSYEQYF. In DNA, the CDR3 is TGTGCCAGCAGCCGTCTAGCGGGAGGCTCCTACGAGCAGTACTTC. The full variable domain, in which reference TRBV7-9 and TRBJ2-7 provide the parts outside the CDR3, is DTGVSQNPRHKITKRGQNVTFRCDPISEHNRLYWYRQTLGQGPEFLTYFQNEAQLEKSRLLSDRFSAERPKGSFSTLEIQRTEQGDSAMYLCASSRLAGGSYEQYFGPGTRLTVT.

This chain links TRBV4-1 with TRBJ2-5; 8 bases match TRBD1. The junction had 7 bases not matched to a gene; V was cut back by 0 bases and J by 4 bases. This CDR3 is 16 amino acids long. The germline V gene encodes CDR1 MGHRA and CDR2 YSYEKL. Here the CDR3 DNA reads TGCGCCAGCAGCCAAGATTTTGAACAGGGGGTAGAGACCCAGTACTTC. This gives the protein CASSQDFEQGVETQYF.

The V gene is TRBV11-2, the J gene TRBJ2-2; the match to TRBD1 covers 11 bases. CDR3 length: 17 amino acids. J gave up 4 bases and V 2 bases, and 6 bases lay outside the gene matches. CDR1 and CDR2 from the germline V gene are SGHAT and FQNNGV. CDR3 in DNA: TGTGCCAGCAGCTTATTAGGGGGGACAGGGGGCACCGGGGAGCTGTTTTTT. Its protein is CASSLLGGTGGTGELFF. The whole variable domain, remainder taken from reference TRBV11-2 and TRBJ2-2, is EAGVAQSPRYKIIEKRQSVAFWCNPISGHATLYWYQQILGQGPKLLIQFQNNGVVDDSQLPKDRFSAERLKGVDSTLKIQPAKLEDSAVYLCASSLLGGTGGTGELFFGEGSRLTVL.

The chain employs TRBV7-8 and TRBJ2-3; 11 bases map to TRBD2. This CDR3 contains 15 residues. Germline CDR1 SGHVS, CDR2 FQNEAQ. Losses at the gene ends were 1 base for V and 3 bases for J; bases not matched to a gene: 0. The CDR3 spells CASSLGLAGTDTQYF. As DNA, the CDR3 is TGTGCCAGCAGCTTAGGACTAGCGGGAACAGATACGCAGTATTTT.

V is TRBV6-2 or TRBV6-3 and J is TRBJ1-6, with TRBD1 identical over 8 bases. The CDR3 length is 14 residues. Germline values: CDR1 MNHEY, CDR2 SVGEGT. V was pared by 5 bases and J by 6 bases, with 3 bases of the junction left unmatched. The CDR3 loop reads CASSLDRANSPLHF. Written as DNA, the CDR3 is TGTGCCAGCAGTCTGGACAGGGCTAATTCACCCCTCCACTTT.

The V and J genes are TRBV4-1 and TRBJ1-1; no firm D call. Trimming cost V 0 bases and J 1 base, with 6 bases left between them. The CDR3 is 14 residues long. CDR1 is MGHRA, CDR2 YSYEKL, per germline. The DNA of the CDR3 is TGCGCCAGCAGCCAAGAGAGGCAGAACACTGAAGCTTTCTTT. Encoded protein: CASSQERQNTEAFF.

The CDR3, as DNA: TGTGCCAGCAGCTCGGGACTAGCGGGAGCGGGTGAGCAGTTCTTC. This encodes CASSSGLAGAGEQFF. The rearrangement joins TRBV7-9 to TRBJ2-1; TRBD2 agrees at 14 bases. CDR1 and CDR2 (germline): SEHNR, FQNEAQ (reference sequence). The CDR3 length is 15 residues. The J segment lost 9 bases and the V segment lost 4 bases, leaving 5 bases of the junction unmatched.

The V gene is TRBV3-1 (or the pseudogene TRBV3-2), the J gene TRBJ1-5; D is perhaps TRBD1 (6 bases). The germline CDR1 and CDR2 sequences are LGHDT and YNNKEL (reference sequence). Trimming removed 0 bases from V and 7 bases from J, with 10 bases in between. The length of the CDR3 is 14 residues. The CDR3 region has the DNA TGTGCCAGCAGCCAAGACTTGGGGGCGCAGCCCCAGCATTTT. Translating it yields CASSQDLGAQPQHF.

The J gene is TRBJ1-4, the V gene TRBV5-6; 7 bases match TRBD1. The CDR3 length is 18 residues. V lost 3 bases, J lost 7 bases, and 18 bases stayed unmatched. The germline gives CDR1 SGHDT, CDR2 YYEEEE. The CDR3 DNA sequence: TGTGCCAGCAGCTCAATACCGGGACAGCCCCCCGTCGGTGAAAAACTGTTTTTT. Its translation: CASSSIPGQPPVGEKLFF.